Below are 4 T cell receptor beta chains sequenced from a single sample in a study of post-analysis software for immune sequencing data. The study, taken as a whole, reports: In patients, TRBV5-6, TRBV5-1 and TRBV20-1 belonged to roughly five TRBV segments found more frequently than in controls.

Sequencing libraries made from TCR beta cDNA carried unique molecular identifiers. TCRdb recomputed calls from the PCR reads with MiXCR, one row per CDR3 protein. The sample consists of some 190,000 distinct CDR3 sequences, around 30% of them appearing once. Their antigens are not known. Material for sequencing was blood. These receptors were obtained from a girl between 2 and 17 years old with multiple sclerosis.

The sample holds many counts of this clonotype. The V and J genes are TRBV29-1 and TRBJ2-1, with 12 bases aligning to TRBD2. The J segment lost 8 bases and the V segment lost 6 bases, leaving 2 bases of the junction unmatched. Germline V gene data show CDR1 as SQVTM and CDR2 as ANQGSEA. CDR3 length: 12 amino acids. The CDR3 DNA reads as TGCAGCGTCAGACTAGCGGGAGATGAGCAGTTCTTC. Its translation is CSVRLAGDEQFF.

The sample holds many counts of this clonotype. The chain uses TRBV29-1 and TRBJ2-5; D is ambiguous. Looked up from germline, CDR1 is SQVTM and CDR2 is ANQGSEA. V shed 4 bases and J shed 0 bases, with 9 bases lying between them. This CDR3 region has 13 residues. The CDR3 loop is CSVVPGYQETQYF. The DNA for the CDR3 is TGCAGCGTTGTACCCGGGTACCAAGAGACCCAGTACTTC.

The chain employs TRBV12-3 or TRBV12-4 and TRBJ1-5; D is undetermined. This CDR3 region has 13 residues. V dropped 7 bases and J dropped 1 base, with 8 bases sitting between them. CDR3 region: CASTHDSNQPQHF. CDR3 in DNA: TGTGCCAGCACCCATGACAGCAATCAGCCCCAGCATTTT.

The chain is built from TRBV28 and TRBJ1-1, with a possible D match to TRBD1 (5 bases). CDR3 length equals 17 residues. Germline CDR1 and CDR2: MDHEN and SYDVKM. Trimming took off 5 bases at V and 3 bases at J, with 22 bases between the two ends. The CDR3 DNA reads TGTGCCAGCAGTCCTAAGGGGATACTACGGGTGGACACTGAAGCTTTCTTT. This sequence encodes CASSPKGILRVDTEAFF.